The entry below gives a single T cell receptor (beta chain) sequence along with its context. No antigen is known for it. This sample was included in a study of T cells in narcolepsy. The CDR3 consists of 17 residues. Trimming cost V 3 bases and J 6 bases; bases outside gene matches: 11. The germline CDR1 and CDR2 sequences are SGDLS and YYNGEE. TCRdb keeps only in-frame clones here, not all; method: immunoSEQ multiplex PCR. This table has more than 20,000 clones, 90% to 95% appearing once. Findings and limits, study-wide: Blood of same and different patients, but not healthy controls, reportedly held recurring autoreactive clonotypes.

This TCR derives from a human donor with narcolepsy. The rearrangement joins TRBV9 to TRBJ2-2; 10 bases map to TRBD2. The source material was CD45RA- memory CD4+ T cells from PBMCs. DNA for the CDR3: TGTGCCAGCAGCGCAGGGGCTAGCGGGAGCTGGGCCGGGGAGCTGTTTTTT. Its translation is CASSAGASGSWAGELFF.